What follows are 23 T cell receptor beta chains derived from one specimen sequenced in a study of shared clonotypes between healthy human individuals. TCRdb's table, derived via immunoSEQ multiplex PCR, lists solely in-frame clones and lacks some. Of some 580,000 clones listed, roughly 98% are singletons. CD45RO-negative, CCR7-positively selected cells formed the naive CD8 fraction, excluding terminally differentiated effector memory CD45RA+ cells. The material sequenced was naive CD8+ T cells sorted from blood. These receptors were collected from a man aged 25-45 years in good health.

V usage is TRBV20-1 and J usage is TRBJ1-2; no reliable D call. The length of the CDR3 is 11 residues. The V gene lost 1 base and the J gene lost 7 bases, with 7 bases spanning the gap. CDR1 is DFQATT and CDR2 is SNEGSKA in the germline V gene (reference sequence). The CDR3 reads CSARVPPGYTF. As DNA, the CDR3 is TGCAGTGCTAGAGTCCCCCCTGGCTACACCTTC.

The rearrangement links TRBV15 to TRBJ1-5; D remains ambiguous. CDR1 is LNHNV and CDR2 is YYDKDF in the germline V gene (reference sequence). This CDR3 is 14 amino acids long. V lost 0 bases and J 3 bases, leaving 6 bases between the germline ends. CDR3 DNA: TGTGCCACCAGCAGAGATAAGTACAATCAGCCCCAGCATTTT. Protein product: CATSRDKYNQPQHF.

The CDR3 DNA reads TGTGCCAGTAGTATACCCTTAGCCTTAGCGGGAGCCAGCTACAATGAGCAGTTCTTC. Amino acid sequence: CASSIPLALAGASYNEQFF. This chain links TRBV19 with TRBJ2-1; the match to TRBD2 covers 9 bases. Losses at the gene ends were 2 bases for V and 3 bases for J; bases not matched to a gene: 14. The CDR3 consists of 19 residues. CDR1 LNHDA and CDR2 SQIVND come from the germline V gene (reference sequence).

The chain is built from TRBV7-9 and TRBJ2-5; D gene ambiguous. Trimming cost V 5 bases and J 1 base, with 11 bases left between them. This CDR3 region has 14 residues. In germline, CDR1 is SEHNR, CDR2 FQNEAQ (reference sequence). The CDR3 reads CASSTGGIQETQYF. The CDR3 DNA reads TGTGCCAGCAGCACCGGCGGCATCCAAGAGACCCAGTACTTC.

V and J are TRBV2 and TRBJ2-7; D unresolved. CDR1 and CDR2 from the germline V gene are SNHLY and FYNNEI. This CDR3 region has 12 residues. V was shortened by 10 bases and J by 4 bases, with 14 bases between the two germline ends. In nucleotides, the CDR3 is TGTGCCACCTGGGCAGGCCTTTACGAGCAGTACTTC. Protein: CATWAGLYEQYF.

V usage is TRBV7-9 and J usage is TRBJ2-7, with TRBD2 as a possible D gene (6 bases). The CDR3 length is 13 residues. V was shortened by 5 bases and J by 2 bases, with 10 bases between the two germline ends. CDR1 is SEHNR and CDR2 is FQNEAQ in the germline V gene (reference sequence). Here the CDR3 DNA reads TGTGCCAGCAGCCCCGCGGGGCCCTACGAGCAGTACTTC. Protein: CASSPAGPYEQYF.

CDR3: CASSASGRTYEQYF. The CDR3 DNA reads TGTGCCAGCAGTGCTAGCGGGAGGACCTACGAGCAGTACTTC. V and J are TRBV27 and TRBJ2-7, with 11 positions matching TRBD2. The CDR3 runs 14 residues. From germline, CDR1 is MNHEY and CDR2 SMNVEV (reference sequence). V dropped 5 bases and J dropped 2; count of bases not matched to a gene: 2.

The rearrangement joins TRBV14 to TRBJ2-1; 8 nucleotides agree with TRBD2. The CDR3 spans 16 residues. The V gene end was trimmed by 7 bases and the J gene end by 9 bases; junction bases not matched to a gene: 17. CDR1 is SGHDN and CDR2 is FVKESK in the germline V gene. The CDR3 loop reads CASTKRALAGGGEQFF. The CDR3 coding sequence is TGTGCCAGCACAAAAAGGGCTCTGGCGGGAGGCGGTGAGCAGTTCTTC.

This clone was recorded only once. The J gene is TRBJ2-7, the V gene TRBV4-1; D might be TRBD1 or TRBD2, each matching 6 bases. Trimming shortened V by 0 bases and J by 2 bases, and 20 bases separated the two germline ends. Germline V gene sequence: CDR1 MGHRA, CDR2 YSYEKL. This CDR3 is 18 amino acids long. CDR3: CASSQEGGSVGDAYEQYF. CDR3 bases: TGCGCCAGCAGCCAAGAGGGGGGCTCTGTGGGAGACGCCTACGAGCAGTACTTC.

This chain joins TRBV5-5 and TRBJ2-1; perhaps TRBD1 as D (6 bases). The CDR3 loop spans 15 amino acids. V was pared by 4 bases and J by 6 bases, with 17 bases between. The germline V gene encodes CDR1 SGHKS and CDR2 YYEKEE (reference sequence). The CDR3 protein is CASSRDRLSVNEQFF. CDR3 sequence (DNA): TGTGCCAGCAGCCGCGACAGGCTATCTGTCAATGAGCAGTTCTTC.

The chain employs TRBV27 and TRBJ2-7; TRBD1 aligns across 9 bases. V shed 8 bases, J shed 4 bases, and the junction held 6 bases outside the gene matches. The germline gives CDR1 MNHEY, CDR2 SMNVEV (reference sequence). The CDR3 contains 13 residues. CDR3 region: CASGGQGLYEQYF. The CDR3 coding sequence is TGTGCCAGCGGTGGACAGGGGCTTTACGAGCAGTACTTC.

This chain connects TRBV30 to TRBJ2-2, with D possibly matching TRBD2 (5 bases). The germline gives CDR1 GTSNPN, CDR2 SVGIG (reference sequence). Between the trimmed V and J ends, which lost 4 bases and 0 bases, there was a span of 12 bases. CDR3 length equals 15 residues. CDR3: CAWIISGANTGELFF. In nucleotides, the CDR3 is TGTGCCTGGATAATAAGCGGAGCGAACACCGGGGAGCTGTTTTTT.

The CDR3 DNA reads as TGTGCCAGCATTACCGGCCAAGAGACCCAGTACTTC. It is translated as CASITGQETQYF. The gene calls are TRBV7-9 and TRBJ2-5; D is unresolved. CDR1 is SEHNR, CDR2 FQNEAQ, per germline (reference sequence). Between the trimmed V and J ends, which lost 7 bases and 1 base, there was a span of 7 bases. This CDR3 has 12 amino acids.

The genes are TRBV28 and TRBJ2-2; D is possibly TRBD1 or TRBD2 (6 bases each). Germline V gene lookup returns CDR1 MDHEN and CDR2 SYDVKM. There are 15 residues in the CDR3. Trimming took off 5 bases at V and 5 bases at J, with 15 bases between the two ends. The CDR3 is CASSPSVGGTGELFF. In DNA, the CDR3 is TGTGCCAGCAGTCCCTCCGTAGGGGGGACCGGGGAGCTGTTTTTT.

For this clone: Mismatch with germline at one junction end may stem from a read error. J is TRBJ2-7 and V is TRBV27, with TRBD2 matching over 7 bases. Germline V gene lookup returns CDR1 MNHEY and CDR2 SMNVEV (reference sequence). The CDR3 sequence is 13 residues long. This CDR3 reads CASSSDGLVDLNF. In nucleotides, the CDR3 is TGTGCCAGCAGTTCAGACGGACTAGTGGATTTGAACTTC.

CDR3 sequence (DNA): TGTGCCAGCAGCCGGGACAATACCTACAATGAGCAGTTCTTC. The encoded protein is CASSRDNTYNEQFF. The chain has TRBV11-3 and TRBJ2-1, with a possible D match to TRBD1 (6 bases). This CDR3 is built from 14 residues. Trimming stripped 5 bases from V and 2 bases from J, with 10 bases between. CDR1 is SGHNT and CDR2 is YENEEA in the germline V gene.

V and J are TRBV27 and TRBJ1-5, with no clear D. The V gene lost 4 bases and the J gene lost 0 bases, with 10 bases spanning the gap. This CDR3 region has 15 residues. From germline, CDR1 is MNHEY and CDR2 SMNVEV (reference sequence). This chain's CDR3 is CASSYNAVSNQPQHF. CDR3 nucleotides: TGTGCCAGCAGTTATAACGCAGTTAGCAATCAGCCCCAGCATTTT.

The rearrangement uses TRBV7-9 and TRBJ2-1, with 7 bases lining up with TRBD2. The CDR3 loop spans 16 amino acids. Germline V gene data show CDR1 as SEHNR and CDR2 as FQNEAQ (reference sequence). V gave up 1 base and J gave up 2 bases; unmatched junction bases: 5. CDR3 loop: CASSLVVGGPYNEQFF. The CDR3 region has the DNA TGTGCCAGCAGCTTAGTGGTGGGAGGGCCCTACAATGAGCAGTTCTTC. Full variable domain (remainder filled in from reference TRBV7-9 and TRBJ2-1): DTGVSQNPRHKITKRGQNVTFRCDPISEHNRLYWYRQTLGQGPEFLTYFQNEAQLEKSRLLSDRFSAERPKGSFSTLEIQRTEQGDSAMYLCASSLVVGGPYNEQFFGPGTRLTVL.

The chain is built from TRBV7-6 and TRBJ2-1; TRBD2 agrees at 8 bases. V was clipped by 1 base and J by 6 bases; unmatched bases: 11. In germline, CDR1 is SGHVS, CDR2 FNYEAQ. The CDR3 contains 17 residues. CDR3 DNA sequence: TGTGCCAGCAGCTTAGTTCCCCGGGAGGGCCAAGGCAATGAGCAGTTCTTC. Its protein is CASSLVPREGQGNEQFF.

The chain uses TRBV27 and TRBJ2-1; TRBD2 matches at 9 bases. After removal of 0 bases from V and 2 bases from J, the junction contained 5 bases not matched to a gene. CDR3 length equals 17 residues. Germline V gene sequence: CDR1 MNHEY, CDR2 SMNVEV (reference sequence). Here the CDR3 DNA reads TGTGCCAGCAGTTTATCCTGGCGGGAGGGCCCCTACAATGAGCAGTTCTTC. It translates to CASSLSWREGPYNEQFF.

This rearrangement joins TRBV27 to TRBJ2-1; 9 bases are a match to TRBD2. The CDR3 spans 19 residues. V shed 4 bases and J 8 bases; nucleotides not matched to a gene: 21. Germline CDR1 is MNHEY and CDR2 is SMNVEV (reference sequence). The CDR3 nucleotides are TGTGCCAGCAGTTCCCTATCGGTGGGGTTCGGTAGCGGGAGCGATGAGCAGTTCTTC. Translating it yields CASSSLSVGFGSGSDEQFF.

This clone was observed a single time. The gene calls are TRBV5-1 and TRBJ2-7; possibly TRBD2 for D (6 bases). The V end was cut by 1 base, the J end by 6 bases, with 14 bases between. This CDR3 is 14 amino acids long. Per germline, CDR1 SGHRS and CDR2 YFSETQ. The CDR3 sequence is CASSLRSAGSEQYF. CDR3 DNA: TGCGCCAGCAGCTTGAGGAGCGCGGGAAGCGAGCAGTACTTC.

The J gene is TRBJ2-1, the V gene TRBV6-5; D is undetermined. The CDR3 is 11 residues long. Between the trimmed V and J ends, which lost 2 bases and 5 bases, there was a span of 1 base. Germline CDR1 MNHEY, CDR2 SVGAGI. The CDR3 region has the DNA TGTGCCAGCAGTTACCACAATGAGCAGTTCTTC. Translation gives CASSYHNEQFF.